The 7 T cell receptor beta chains below all came from one sample that was sequenced in a study of human T cells and chemical hapten exposure. A single record per CDR3 protein comes from TCRdb applying MiXCR to the RACE reads. The sample has approximately 120,000 distinct CDR3 sequences, 9.2% seen once; the top ten hold 2.5% to 3.5%. This sample's time point: patch test 2, 6 weeks after DPC sensitization. Treatment reported: therapeutic diphenylcyclopropenone sensitization with weekly scalp DPC. The material was whole blood, obtained in connection with sensitization to the hapten diphenylcyclopropenone (DPC). All receptors derive from a woman aged 40 to 50 with alopecia areata. Some clones in this sample may be carry-over from other donors' samples.

The J gene is TRBJ2-2, the V gene TRBV5-6; TRBD2 matches at 8 bases. CDR1 is SGHDT, CDR2 YYEEEE, per germline. V shed 0 bases and J 4 bases; nucleotides not matched to a gene: 8. The CDR3 consists of 17 residues. The CDR3 coding sequence is TGTGCCAGCAGCTTGGTGGCTAGCGGGCTCCCCACCGGGGAGCTGTTTTTT. As protein: CASSLVASGLPTGELFF.

This clonotype was detected ten times or more. This chain uses TRBV6-6 with TRBJ2-3; D gene ambiguous. Deletions cut 10 bases from V and 0 bases from J, with 11 bases between. Germline loops: CDR1 MNHNY, CDR2 SVGAGI (reference sequence). This CDR3 has 13 residues. In DNA form, the CDR3 reads TGTGCCATTGCAGCGCCAAGCACAGATACGCAGTATTTT. Its translation: CAIAAPSTDTQYF.

The CDR3 sequence is CASSQERGKNTQYF. CDR3 nucleotide sequence: TGTGCCAGCAGCCAAGAGCGTGGGAAAAATACGCAGTATTTT. The V call is TRBV3-1, the J call TRBJ2-3; no firm D call. Trimming cost V 0 bases and J 7 bases, with 11 bases left between them. This CDR3 is built from 14 residues. Germline V gene sequence: CDR1 LGHDT, CDR2 YNNKEL (reference sequence).

In its sample, this clonotype was seen many times. The rearrangement links TRBV3-1 to TRBJ2-5; 11 bases align to TRBD2. The CDR3 consists of 14 residues. The junction had 5 bases not matched to a gene; V was cut back by 6 bases and J by 5 bases. CDR1 is LGHDT, CDR2 YNNKEL, per germline (reference sequence). The CDR3 sequence is CASSYLAGGETQYF. The CDR3 coding sequence is TGTGCCAGCAGTTATCTAGCGGGGGGTGAGACCCAGTACTTC.

This clonotype was observed a few times. V and J are TRBV11-2 and TRBJ2-5; D gene ambiguous. Germline assignment: CDR1 SGHAT and CDR2 FQNNGV. Trimming removed 5 bases from V and 0 bases from J, with 4 bases in between. CDR3 size: 12 residues. This CDR3 is CASSQYQETQYF. The CDR3 DNA is TGTGCCAGCAGCCAGTACCAAGAGACCCAGTACTTC.

This clonotype was found many times. The CDR3 bases are TGTGCCAGCAGCTTACGGCTCCAGAATTCACCCCTCCACTTT. Its translation: CASSLRLQNSPLHF. This chain links TRBV7-2 with TRBJ1-6; D is uncertain. This CDR3 is 14 amino acids long. V shed 2 bases and J shed 7 bases, with 9 bases lying between them. Per the germline V gene, CDR1 is SGHTA and CDR2 is FQGNSA.

About this clonotype: A much larger clone lies a single base off, so this may be a read error. The J gene is TRBJ2-6, the V gene TRBV19; weak D call: TRBD2 (5 bases). CDR3 length equals 16 residues. The germline V gene has CDR1 LNHDA and CDR2 SQIVND (reference sequence). Here the CDR3 DNA reads TGTGTCAGTAGTAGAGGACGGCTAGCAGGGGCCAACGTCCTGACTTTC. The encoded protein is CVSSRGRLAGANVLTF.